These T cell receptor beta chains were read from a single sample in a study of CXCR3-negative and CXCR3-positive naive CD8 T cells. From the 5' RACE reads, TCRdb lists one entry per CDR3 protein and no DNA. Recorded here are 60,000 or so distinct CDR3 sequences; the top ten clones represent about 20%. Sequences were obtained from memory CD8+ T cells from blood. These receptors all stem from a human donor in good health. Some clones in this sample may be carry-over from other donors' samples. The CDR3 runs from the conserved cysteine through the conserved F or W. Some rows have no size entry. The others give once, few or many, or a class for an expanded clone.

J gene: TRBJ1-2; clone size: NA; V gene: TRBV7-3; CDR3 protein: CASSWGTGGNYGYTF
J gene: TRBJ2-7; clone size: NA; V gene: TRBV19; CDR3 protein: CASTDLSNEQYF
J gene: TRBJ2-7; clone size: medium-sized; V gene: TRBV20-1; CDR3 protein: CSANLGDSSDSYEQYF
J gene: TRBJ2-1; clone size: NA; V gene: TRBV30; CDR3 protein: CAWSVDGRADEQFF
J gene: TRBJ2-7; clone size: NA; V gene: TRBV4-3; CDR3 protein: CASSQVAGGFYEQYF
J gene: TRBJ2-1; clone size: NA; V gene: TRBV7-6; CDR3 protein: CASSPLMGEYNEQFF
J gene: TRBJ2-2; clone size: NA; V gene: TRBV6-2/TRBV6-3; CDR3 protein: CASSLRGESGELFF
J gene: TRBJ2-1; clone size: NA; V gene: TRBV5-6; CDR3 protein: CASSPGSLNNEQFF
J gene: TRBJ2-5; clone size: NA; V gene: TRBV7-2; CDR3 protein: CASSFLVGGYQETQYF
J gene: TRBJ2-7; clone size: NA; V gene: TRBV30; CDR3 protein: CAWSGASGTYEQYF
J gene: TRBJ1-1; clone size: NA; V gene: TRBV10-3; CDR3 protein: CAISESGGTEAFF
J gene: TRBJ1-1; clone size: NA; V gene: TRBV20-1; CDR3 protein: CSARDVAGVNTEAFF
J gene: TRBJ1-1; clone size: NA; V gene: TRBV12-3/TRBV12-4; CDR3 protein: CASTSATEAFF
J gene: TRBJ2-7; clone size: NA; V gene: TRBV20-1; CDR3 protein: CSASHRDRVSYEQYF
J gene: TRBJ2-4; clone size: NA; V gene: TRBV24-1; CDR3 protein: CATSIQGPKNIQYF
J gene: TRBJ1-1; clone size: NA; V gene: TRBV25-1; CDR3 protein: CASSAFGNMNTEAFF
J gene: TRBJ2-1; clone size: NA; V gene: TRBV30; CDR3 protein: CAWSVPELAGENEQFF
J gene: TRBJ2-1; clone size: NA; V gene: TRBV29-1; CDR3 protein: CSVDSGGNEQFF
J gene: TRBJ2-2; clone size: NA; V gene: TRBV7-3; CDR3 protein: CASGYGEAGELFF
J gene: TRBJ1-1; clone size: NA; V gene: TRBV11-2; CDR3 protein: CASSPPPTGTGGMQKKAFF
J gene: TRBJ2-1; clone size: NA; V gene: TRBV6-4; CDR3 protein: CASSVSSEYNEQFF
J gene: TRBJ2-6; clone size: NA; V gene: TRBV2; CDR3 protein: CASSTMGVSGANVLTF
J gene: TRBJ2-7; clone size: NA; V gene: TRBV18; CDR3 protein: CASSATGFYCEQYF
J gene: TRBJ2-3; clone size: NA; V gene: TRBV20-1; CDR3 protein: CSAPLPGQTQYF
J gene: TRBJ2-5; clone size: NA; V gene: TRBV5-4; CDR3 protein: CASSPRGQETQYF
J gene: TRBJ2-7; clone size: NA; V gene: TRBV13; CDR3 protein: CASSATGTSTLEQYF
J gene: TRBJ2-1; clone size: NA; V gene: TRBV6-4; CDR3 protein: CASSSTAGAGDEQFF
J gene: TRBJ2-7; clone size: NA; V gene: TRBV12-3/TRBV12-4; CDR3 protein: CASSSRDRDYEQYF
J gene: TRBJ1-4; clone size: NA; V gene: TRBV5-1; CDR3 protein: CASSLAGRDREGSNEKLFF
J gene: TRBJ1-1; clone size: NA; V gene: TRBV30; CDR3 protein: CAWSQGQPNTEAFF
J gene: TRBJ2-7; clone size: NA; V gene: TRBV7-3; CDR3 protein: CASSPQGSPYEQYF
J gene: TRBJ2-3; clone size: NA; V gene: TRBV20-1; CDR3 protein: CSARDFAGAATDTQYF
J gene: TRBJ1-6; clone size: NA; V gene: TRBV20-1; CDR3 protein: CSARPGGSSPLHF
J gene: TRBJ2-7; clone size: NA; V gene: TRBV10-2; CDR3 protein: CASSESRDEQYF
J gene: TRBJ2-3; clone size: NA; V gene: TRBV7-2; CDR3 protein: CASSSWGGSTDTQYF
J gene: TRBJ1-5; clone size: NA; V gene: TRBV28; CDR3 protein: CASRQGAYGNQPQHF
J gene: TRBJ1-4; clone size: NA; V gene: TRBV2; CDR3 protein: CASTEDWTTNEKLFF
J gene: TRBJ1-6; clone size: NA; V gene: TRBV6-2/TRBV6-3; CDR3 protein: CASYRGRGNSPLHF
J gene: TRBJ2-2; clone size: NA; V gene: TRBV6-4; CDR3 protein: CASSDGAARELFF